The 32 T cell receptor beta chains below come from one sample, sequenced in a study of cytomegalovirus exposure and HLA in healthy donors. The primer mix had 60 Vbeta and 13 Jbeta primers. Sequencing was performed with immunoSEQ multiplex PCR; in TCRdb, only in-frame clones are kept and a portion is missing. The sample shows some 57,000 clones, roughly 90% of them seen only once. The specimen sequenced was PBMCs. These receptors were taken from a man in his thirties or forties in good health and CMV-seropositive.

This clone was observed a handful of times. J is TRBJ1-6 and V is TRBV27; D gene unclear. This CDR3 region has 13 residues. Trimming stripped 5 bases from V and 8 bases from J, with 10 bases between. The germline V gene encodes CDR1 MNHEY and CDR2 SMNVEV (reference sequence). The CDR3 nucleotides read TGTGCCAGCAGTCGAGAGGGTGATTCACCCCTCCACTTT. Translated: CASSREGDSPLHF.

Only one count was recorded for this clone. The CDR3 loop reads CASNPSRGYTEAFF. The CDR3, as DNA: TGTGCCAGCAATCCTTCCAGGGGGTACACTGAAGCTTTCTTT. The chain links TRBV6-5 to TRBJ1-1, with TRBD1 matching over 7 bases. J was trimmed by 3 bases and V by 7 bases; bases with no gene match: 8. The V gene's germline CDR1 is MNHEY and CDR2 SVGAGI. The CDR3 is 14 residues long.

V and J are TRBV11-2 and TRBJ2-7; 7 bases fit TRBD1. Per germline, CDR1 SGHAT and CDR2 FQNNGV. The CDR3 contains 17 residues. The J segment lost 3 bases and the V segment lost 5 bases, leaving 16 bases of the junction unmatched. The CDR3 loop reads CASSQRANRQGLYEQYF. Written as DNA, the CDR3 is TGTGCCAGCAGCCAACGCGCAAACAGACAGGGTCTCTACGAGCAGTACTTC.

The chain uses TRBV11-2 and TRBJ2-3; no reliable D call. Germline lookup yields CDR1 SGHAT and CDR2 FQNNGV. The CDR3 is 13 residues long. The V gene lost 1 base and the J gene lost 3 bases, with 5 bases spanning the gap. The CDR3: CASSLAGTDTQYF. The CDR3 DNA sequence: TGTGCCAGCAGCTTAGCCGGGACAGATACGCAGTATTTT.

CDR3 coding DNA: TGTGCCAGCAGTTACTCGAACCTACCCGATGAGCAGTTCTTC. Its translation: CASSYSNLPDEQFF. The chain recombines TRBV6-6 with TRBJ2-1; D gene ambiguous. The V gene's germline CDR1 is MNHNY and CDR2 SVGAGI (reference sequence). The CDR3 spans 14 residues. V was shortened by 0 bases and J by 8 bases, with 11 bases between the two germline ends.

For the CDR3, the DNA is TGCGCCAGCCGGCCGAATTACAGGGGCGTTAACACTGAAGCTTTCTTT. Translation gives CASRPNYRGVNTEAFF. This rearrangement joins TRBV5-1 to TRBJ1-1; 7 nucleotides agree with TRBD1. This CDR3 region has 16 residues. Germline CDR1 is SGHRS and CDR2 is YFSETQ. After removal of 7 bases from V and 2 bases from J, the junction contained 14 bases not matched to a gene.

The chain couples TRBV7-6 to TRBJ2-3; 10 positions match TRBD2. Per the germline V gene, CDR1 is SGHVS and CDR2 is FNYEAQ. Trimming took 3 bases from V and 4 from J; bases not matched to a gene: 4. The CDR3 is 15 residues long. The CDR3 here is CASSFSSGSADTQYF. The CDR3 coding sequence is TGTGCCAGCAGCTTTTCTAGCGGGAGCGCAGATACGCAGTATTTT.

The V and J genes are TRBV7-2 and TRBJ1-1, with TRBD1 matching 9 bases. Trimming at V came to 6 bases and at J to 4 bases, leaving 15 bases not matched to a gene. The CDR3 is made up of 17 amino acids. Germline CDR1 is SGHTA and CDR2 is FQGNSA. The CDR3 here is CASRGGTGRGRGTEAFF. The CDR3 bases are TGTGCCAGCAGGGGGGGGACAGGGAGGGGACGGGGCACTGAAGCTTTCTTT.

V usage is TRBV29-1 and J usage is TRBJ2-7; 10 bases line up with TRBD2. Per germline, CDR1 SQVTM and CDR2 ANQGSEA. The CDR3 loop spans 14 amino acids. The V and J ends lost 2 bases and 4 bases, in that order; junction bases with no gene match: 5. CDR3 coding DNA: TGCAGCGTTGAAAGTACTAGCGGGACTTACGAGCAGTACTTC. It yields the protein CSVESTSGTYEQYF.

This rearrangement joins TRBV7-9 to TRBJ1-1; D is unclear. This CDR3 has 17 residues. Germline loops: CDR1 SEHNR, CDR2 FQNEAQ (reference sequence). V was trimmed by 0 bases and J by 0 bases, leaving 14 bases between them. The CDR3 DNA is TGTGCCAGCAGCTTAGCGTGGCAGGAGGGATTGAACACTGAAGCTTTCTTT. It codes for CASSLAWQEGLNTEAFF. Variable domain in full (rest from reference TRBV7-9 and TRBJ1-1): DTGVSQNPRHKITKRGQNVTFRCDPISEHNRLYWYRQTLGQGPEFLTYFQNEAQLEKSRLLSDRFSAERPKGSFSTLEIQRTEQGDSAMYLCASSLAWQEGLNTEAFFGQGTRLTVV.

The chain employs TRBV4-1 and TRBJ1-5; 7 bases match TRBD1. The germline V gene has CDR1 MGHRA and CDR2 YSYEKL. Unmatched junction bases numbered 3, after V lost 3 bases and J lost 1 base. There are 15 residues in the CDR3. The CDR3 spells CASSQVQGSNQPQHF. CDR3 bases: TGCGCCAGCAGCCAGGTACAGGGGAGCAATCAGCCCCAGCATTTT.

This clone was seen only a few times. CDR3: CASSPSGREDNEQFF. CDR3 DNA: TGTGCCAGCAGCCCTAGCGGGAGGGAAGACAATGAGCAGTTCTTC. The chain joins TRBV4-2 to TRBJ2-1; 12 bases match TRBD2. Losses at the gene ends were 4 bases for V and 5 bases for J; bases not matched to a gene: 3. Looked up from germline, CDR1 is LGHNA and CDR2 is YNFKEQ. The CDR3 contains 15 residues.

The CDR3 loop is CASSLYAGGLAYTDTQYF. The CDR3 region has the DNA TGTGCCAGCAGCTTATATGCCGGGGGACTAGCGTACACAGATACGCAGTATTTT. The chain is built from TRBV7-3 and TRBJ2-3; 10 bases agree with TRBD2. This CDR3 is built from 18 residues. V shed 2 bases and J 2 bases; nucleotides not matched to a gene: 10. Per germline, CDR1 SGHTA and CDR2 FQGTGA.

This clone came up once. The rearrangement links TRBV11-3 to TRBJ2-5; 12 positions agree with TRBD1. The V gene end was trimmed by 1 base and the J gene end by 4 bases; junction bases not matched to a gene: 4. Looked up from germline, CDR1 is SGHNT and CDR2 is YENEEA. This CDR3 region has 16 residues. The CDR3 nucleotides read TGTGCCAGCAGCTTAGTGGGGACAGGGGGCGTAGAGACCCAGTACTTC. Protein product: CASSLVGTGGVETQYF.

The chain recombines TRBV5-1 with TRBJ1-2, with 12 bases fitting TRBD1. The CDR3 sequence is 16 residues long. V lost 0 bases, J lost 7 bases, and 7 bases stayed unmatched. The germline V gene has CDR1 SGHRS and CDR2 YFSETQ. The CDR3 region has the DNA TGCGCCAGCAGCTTGGCCGGGGACAGGGGGCTTCGTGGCTACACCTTC. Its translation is CASSLAGDRGLRGYTF.

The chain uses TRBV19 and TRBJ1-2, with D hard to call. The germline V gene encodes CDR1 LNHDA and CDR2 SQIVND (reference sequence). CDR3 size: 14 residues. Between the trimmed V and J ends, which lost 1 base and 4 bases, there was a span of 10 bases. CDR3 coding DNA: TGTGCCAGTAGTATAGGAGGAGGGCTCTATGGCTACACCTTC. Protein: CASSIGGGLYGYTF.

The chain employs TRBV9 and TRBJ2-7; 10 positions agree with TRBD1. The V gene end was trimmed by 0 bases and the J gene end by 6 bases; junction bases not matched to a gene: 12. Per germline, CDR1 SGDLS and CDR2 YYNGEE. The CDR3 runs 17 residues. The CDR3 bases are TGTGCCAGCAGCGTAGACGTGTGGGGGGACAGGGGAGGCGAGCAGTACTTC. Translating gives CASSVDVWGDRGGEQYF.

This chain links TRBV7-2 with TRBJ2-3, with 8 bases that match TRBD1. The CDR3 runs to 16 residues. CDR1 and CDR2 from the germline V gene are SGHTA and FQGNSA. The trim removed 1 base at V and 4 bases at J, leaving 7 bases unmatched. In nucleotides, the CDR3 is TGTGCCAGCAGCTTAGGCGCGGACAGGGCAGCAGATACGCAGTATTTT. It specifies CASSLGADRAADTQYF.

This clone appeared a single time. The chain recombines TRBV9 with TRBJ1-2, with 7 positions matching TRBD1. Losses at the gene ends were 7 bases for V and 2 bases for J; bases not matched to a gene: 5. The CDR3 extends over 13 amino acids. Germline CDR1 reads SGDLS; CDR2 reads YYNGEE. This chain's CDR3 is CASSTTGNYGYTF. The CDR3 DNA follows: TGTGCCAGCTCCACGACAGGGAACTATGGCTACACCTTC. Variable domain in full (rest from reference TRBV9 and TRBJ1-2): DSGVTQTPKHLITATGQRVTLRCSPRSGDLSVYWYQQSLDQGLQFLIQYYNGEERAKGNILERFSAQQFPDLHSELNLSSLELGDSALYFCASSTTGNYGYTFGSGTRLTVV.

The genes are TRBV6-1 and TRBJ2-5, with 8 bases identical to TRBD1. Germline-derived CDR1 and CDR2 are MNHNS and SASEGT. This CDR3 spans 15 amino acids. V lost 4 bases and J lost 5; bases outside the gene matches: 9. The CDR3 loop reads CASSVDRGVGETQYF. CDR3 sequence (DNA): TGTGCCAGCAGTGTAGACAGGGGCGTAGGGGAGACCCAGTACTTC.

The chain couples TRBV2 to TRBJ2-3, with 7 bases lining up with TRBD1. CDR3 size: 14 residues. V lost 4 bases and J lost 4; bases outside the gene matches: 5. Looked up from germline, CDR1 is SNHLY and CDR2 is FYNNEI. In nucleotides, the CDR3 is TGTGCCAGCAGTGCTGACAGGGCGCCAGATACGCAGTATTTT. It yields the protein CASSADRAPDTQYF. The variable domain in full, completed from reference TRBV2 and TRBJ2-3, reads EPEVTQTPSHQVTQMGQEVILRCVPISNHLYFYWYRQILGQKVEFLVSFYNNEISEKSEIFDDQFSVERPDGSNFTLKIRSTKLEDSAMYFCASSADRAPDTQYFGPGTRLTVL.

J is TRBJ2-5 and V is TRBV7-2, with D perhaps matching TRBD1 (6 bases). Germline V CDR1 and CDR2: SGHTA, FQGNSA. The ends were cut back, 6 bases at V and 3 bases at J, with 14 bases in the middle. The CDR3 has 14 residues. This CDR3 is CASRLGGIEETQYF. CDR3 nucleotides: TGTGCCAGCAGGCTAGGGGGTATCGAAGAGACCCAGTACTTC.

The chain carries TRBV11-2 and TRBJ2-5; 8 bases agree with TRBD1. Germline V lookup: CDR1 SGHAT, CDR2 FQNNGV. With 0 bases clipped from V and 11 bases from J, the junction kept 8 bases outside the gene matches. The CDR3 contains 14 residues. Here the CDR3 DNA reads TGTGCCAGCAGCTTAGACAGGGGGCGCGAAGAGCAGTACTTC. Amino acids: CASSLDRGREEQYF. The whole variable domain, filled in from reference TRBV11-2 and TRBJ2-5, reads EAGVAQSPRYKIIEKRQSVAFWCNPISGHATLYWYQQILGQGPKLLIQFQNNGVVDDSQLPKDRFSAERLKGVDSTLKIQPAKLEDSAVYLCASSLDRGREEQYFGPGTRLLVL.

CDR3 amino acids: CAIAGVNEQFF. CDR3 nucleotides: TGTGCCATAGCGGGAGTCAATGAGCAGTTCTTC. The V and J genes are TRBV10-3 and TRBJ2-1, with 8 positions matching TRBD2. V shed 9 bases and J 6 bases; nucleotides not matched to a gene: 1. Germline V gives CDR1 ENHRY, CDR2 SYGVKD. The CDR3 runs to 11 residues.

The CDR3, as DNA: TGTGCCAGCAGTGAGACAGGGAGGGAAAAACTGTTTTTT. The encoded protein is CASSETGREKLFF. The chain links TRBV6-5 to TRBJ1-4, with 7 bases identical to TRBD1. V dropped 5 bases and J dropped 8; count of bases not matched to a gene: 5. Germline values: CDR1 MNHEY, CDR2 SVGAGI. There are 13 residues in the CDR3.

The CDR3 loop reads CASSYSGAGGVEQYF. CDR3 in DNA: TGTGCCAGCAGTTACTCGGGAGCGGGAGGAGTGGAGCAGTACTTC. The chain uses TRBV6-5 and TRBJ2-7; 9 bases are a match to TRBD2. V lost 0 bases to trimming and J lost 7 bases; unmatched junction nucleotides: 7. The germline CDR1 and CDR2 sequences are MNHEY and SVGAGI. CDR3 length: 15 residues.

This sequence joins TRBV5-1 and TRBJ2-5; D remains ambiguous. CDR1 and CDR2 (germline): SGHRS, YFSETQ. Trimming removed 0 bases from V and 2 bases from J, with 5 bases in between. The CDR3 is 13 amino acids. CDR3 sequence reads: CASSLGYQETQYF. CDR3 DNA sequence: TGCGCCAGCAGCTTGGGCTATCAAGAGACCCAGTACTTC.

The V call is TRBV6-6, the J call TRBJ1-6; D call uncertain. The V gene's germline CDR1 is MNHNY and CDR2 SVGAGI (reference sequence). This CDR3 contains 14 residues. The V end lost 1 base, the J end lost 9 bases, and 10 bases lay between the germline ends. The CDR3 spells CASSYLTAGSPLHF. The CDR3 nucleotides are TGTGCCAGCAGTTACTTGACGGCGGGTTCACCCCTCCACTTT.

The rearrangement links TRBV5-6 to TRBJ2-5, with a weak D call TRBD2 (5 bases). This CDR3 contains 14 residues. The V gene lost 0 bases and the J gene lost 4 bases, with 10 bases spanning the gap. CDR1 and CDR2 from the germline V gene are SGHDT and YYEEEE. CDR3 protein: CASSLAGVRETQYF. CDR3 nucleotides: TGTGCCAGCAGCTTGGCCGGGGTGAGAGAGACCCAGTACTTC.

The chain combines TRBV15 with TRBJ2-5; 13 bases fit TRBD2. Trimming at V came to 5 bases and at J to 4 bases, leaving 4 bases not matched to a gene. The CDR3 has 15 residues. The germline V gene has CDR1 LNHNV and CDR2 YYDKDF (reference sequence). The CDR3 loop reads CATSRTSGRVETQYF. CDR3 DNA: TGTGCCACCAGCCGGACTAGCGGGAGAGTAGAGACCCAGTACTTC.

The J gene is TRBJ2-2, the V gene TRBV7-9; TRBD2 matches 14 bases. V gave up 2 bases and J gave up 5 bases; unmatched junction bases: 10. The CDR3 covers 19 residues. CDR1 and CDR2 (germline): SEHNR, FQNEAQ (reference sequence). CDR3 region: CASSLIAGTSGSLTGELFF. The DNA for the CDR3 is TGTGCCAGCAGCTTAATAGCTGGGACTAGCGGGAGCCTTACCGGGGAGCTGTTTTTT.

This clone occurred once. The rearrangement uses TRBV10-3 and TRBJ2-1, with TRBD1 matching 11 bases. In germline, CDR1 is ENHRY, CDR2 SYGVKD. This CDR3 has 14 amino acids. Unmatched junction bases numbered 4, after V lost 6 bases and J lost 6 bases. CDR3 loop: CAISIGTGGNEQFF. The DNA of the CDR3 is TGTGCCATCAGCATCGGGACAGGGGGCAATGAGCAGTTCTTC.